The rows below give T cell receptor beta chains drawn from one sample of a study of T cell responses to AZD1222 COVID-19 vaccine. Repertoires were generated with immunoSEQ multiplex PCR, while TCRdb's copy carries only in-frame clones and drops some. The sample yields 150,000 or so clones, about 91% seen once. The sample consisted of peripheral blood, taken 28 days after the second AZD1222 dose. Receptors originate from an adult who received the AZD1222 COVID-19 vaccine. CDR3s include the opening cysteine and the closing phenylalanine or tryptophan. The order of the fields is V gene, D gene, J gene, clone size, CDR3 DNA, CDR3 protein. A D gene is named only where the DNA matches it firmly. The size field is filled for only some rows; it gives once, few, many or a size class.

>TRBV7-6|TRBD1|TRBJ1-1|.
TGTGCCAGCAGCTTCGCCTACAGGGGACGGGGGAACACTGAAGCTTTCTTT
CASSFAYRGRGNTEAFF
>TRBV6-2/TRBV6-3|.|TRBJ1-3|.
TGTGCCAGCAGTTACGGTGGAAACACCATATATTTT
CASSYGGNTIYF
>TRBV2|.|TRBJ1-5|.
TGTGCCAGCAGTAGGGAGGGGGGTCAGCCCCAGCATTTT
CASSREGGQPQHF
>TRBV29-1|TRBD1|TRBJ1-2|.
TGCAGCGTTGCACCAGGGGGCTTGTATGGCTACACCTTC
CSVAPGGLYGYTF
>TRBV5-6|.|TRBJ1-6|.
TGTGCCAGCAGCGGACAGTTGGGTTCACCCCTCCACTTT
CASSGQLGSPLHF
>TRBV19|TRBD2|TRBJ2-7|.
TGTGCCAGTAGCTCGGGAGGGGCCAGCTCCTACGAGCAGTACTTC
CASSSGGASSYEQYF
>TRBV10-3|.|TRBJ1-5|once
TGTGCCATCAGTGAGTCTTACACGGCAGATCAGCCCCAGCATTTT
CAISESYTADQPQHF
>TRBV18|.|TRBJ1-4|.
TGTGCCAGCTCAGCAGACGCCAATGAAAAACTGTTTTTT
CASSADANEKLFF
>TRBV6-5|.|TRBJ1-2|.
TGTGCCAGCAGTTACTCGAGGACCTATGGCTACACCTTC
CASSYSRTYGYTF
>TRBV9|.|TRBJ1-4|.
TGTGCCAGCAGCGTAGAGGGCGGAAATGAAAAACTGTTTTTT
CASSVEGGNEKLFF
>TRBV9|.|TRBJ1-2|.
TGTGCCAGCAGCGTATGGGAGGGCCGGGGCTACACCTTC
CASSVWEGRGYTF
>TRBV10-3|.|TRBJ2-7|once
TGTGCCATCAGTCGTAGACAGGACTCCTACGAGCAGTACTTC
CAISRRQDSYEQYF
>TRBV12-3/TRBV12-4|.|TRBJ1-1|.
TGTGCCAGCAGTTTAGGGTCTGGTGCTTTCTTT
CASSLGSGAFF
>TRBV10-3|.|TRBJ1-2|.
TGTGCCATCAGTGAGTTTGCCGGCTATGGCTACACCTTC
CAISEFAGYGYTF
>TRBV6-5|.|TRBJ1-5|few
TGTGCCAGCAGTCGGACGGACTATAGCAATCAGCCCCAGCATTTT
CASSRTDYSNQPQHF
>TRBV29-1|.|TRBJ1-1|.
TGCAGCGTTGAGAGAATGAACACTGAAGCTTTCTTT
CSVERMNTEAFF
>TRBV19|TRBD2|TRBJ2-5|.
TGTGCCAGTAGTATAAGGTCGCTAGCGGGGCTCCAAGAGACCCAGTACTTC
CASSIRSLAGLQETQYF
>TRBV21-1|.|TRBJ1-1|.
TGTGCCAGCGGCCCAGGGCTCCACACTGAAGCTTTCTTT
CASGPGLHTEAFF
>TRBV25-1|.|TRBJ1-4|.
TGTGCCAGCAGCAGGGAAGGCGGTGAAAAACTGTTTTTT
CASSREGGEKLFF
>TRBV7-3|.|TRBJ1-2|.
TGTGCCAGCAGCTTAAAACCTGGGGCGGGGAATGGCTACACCTTC
CASSLKPGAGNGYTF
>TRBV6-1|.|TRBJ1-3|.
TGTGCCAGCAGTGAAGGTTCCCCTGGAAACACCATATATTTT
CASSEGSPGNTIYF
>TRBV5-1|.|TRBJ1-6|.
TGCGCCAGCAGCTTGCTGGGCGGAGGGAATTCACCCCTCCACTTT
CASSLLGGGNSPLHF
>TRBV5-1|TRBD1|TRBJ1-1|.
TGCGCCAGCAGCTTATCAGGACAGGGCCACACTGAAGCTTTCTTT
CASSLSGQGHTEAFF
>TRBV2|.|TRBJ1-1|.
TGTGCCAGCAGTGGGGACGACAGTGGGCTCGGGAGGAGGAACACTGAAGCTTTCTTT
CASSGDDSGLGRRNTEAFF
>TRBV23-1|.|TRBJ1-2|once
TGCGCCAGCAGTCAACATTCGTCAGGGGTTTGCTATGGCTACACCTTC
CASSQHSSGVCYGYTF
>TRBV27|TRBD2|TRBJ2-5|.
TGTGCCAGCAGCCGCTCAGGCCCCCTAACTAGCGGGGGGGAAGAGACCCAGTACTTC
CASSRSGPLTSGGEETQYF
>TRBV9|TRBD1|TRBJ1-3|.
TGTGCCAGCAGCGTAAGAGGGACAGTCTCTGGAAACACCATATATTTT
CASSVRGTVSGNTIYF
>TRBV3-1/TRBV3-2|TRBD1|TRBJ2-7|.
TGTGCCAGCAGCCAAGGGACAGGGACCTACGAGCAGTACTTC
CASSQGTGTYEQYF
>TRBV4-1|TRBD2|TRBJ2-2|once
TGCGCCAGCAGCCCCCTAGGCGGGGGGTACACCGGGGAGCTGTTTTTT
CASSPLGGGYTGELFF
>TRBV24-1|.|TRBJ2-3|.
TGTGCCACCAGTGATTATACAGATACGCAGTATTTT
CATSDYTDTQYF
>TRBV10-3|TRBD2|TRBJ2-7|.
TGTGCCATCAGTGGTGTGGCTAGCGGGGGTTACGAGCAGTACTTC
CAISGVASGGYEQYF
>TRBV7-9|.|TRBJ1-1|.
TGTGCCAGCAGCCCCCCGGGGGGGTCGAACACTGAAGCTTTCTTT
CASSPPGGSNTEAFF
>TRBV7-8|.|TRBJ1-5|.
TGTGCCAGCAGCTTAGACGGATATAGCAATCAGCCCCAGCATTTT
CASSLDGYSNQPQHF
>TRBV18|.|TRBJ2-2|.
TGTGCCAGCTCACCAACCAGCACCGGGGAGCTGTTTTTT
CASSPTSTGELFF
>TRBV10-3|.|TRBJ2-5|.
TGTGCCATCAGTGAGTCCGGGGGGCACGAGACCCAGTACTTC
CAISESGGHETQYF
>TRBV6-6|TRBD1|TRBJ1-4|.
TGTGCCAGCAGACAGGGGGTAAGTAATGAAAAACTGTTTTTT
CASRQGVSNEKLFF
>TRBV19|TRBD1|TRBJ1-2|.
TGTGCCAGTACTAGGACAGGGCGTGGCTACACCTTC
CASTRTGRGYTF
>TRBV7-9|TRBD1|TRBJ1-2|few
TGTGCCAGCAGCTTGCGGACAGGTCCTTTGTATGGCTACACCTTC
CASSLRTGPLYGYTF
>TRBV12-3/TRBV12-4|.|TRBJ1-1|once
TGTGCCTCAGGGAAGACTGAAGCTTTCTTT
CASGKTEAFF
>TRBV5-1|TRBD1|TRBJ1-1|.
TGCGCCAGCAGCGGGGACAGGGTGAGCACTGAAGCTTTCTTT
CASSGDRVSTEAFF
>TRBV7-6|.|TRBJ1-6|.
TGTGCCAGCAGCTCCGGGACATTGTCAAATTCACCCCTCCACTTT
CASSSGTLSNSPLHF
>TRBV30|.|TRBJ1-5|.
TGTGCCTGGGCGAGCAGGCTTGGGCAGCCCCAGCATTTT
CAWASRLGQPQHF
>TRBV10-3|.|TRBJ1-2|.
TGTGCCATCAGTGGTGAGGTCGAGGGCTATGGCTACACCTTC
CAISGEVEGYGYTF
>TRBV19|.|TRBJ2-3|.
TGTGCCAGTAGCTACACAGGTTCTAGCACAGATACGCAGTATTTT
CASSYTGSSTDTQYF
>TRBV20-1|.|TRBJ1-1|once
TGCAGTGCTAGTATGGCAGGCCTGAACACTGAAGCTTTCTTT
CSASMAGLNTEAFF
>TRBV24-1|.|TRBJ2-5|.
TGTGCCACCAGTGAAGGGGGAGAGACCCAGTACTTC
CATSEGGETQYF
>TRBV5-5|.|TRBJ2-5|.
TGTGCCAGCAGCTGGGCCTCCGAAGAGACCCAGTACTTC
CASSWASEETQYF
>TRBV29-1|.|TRBJ1-1|.
TGCAGCGTTCAGGGGTCTCTGAAGGGCACTGAAGCTTTCTTT
CSVQGSLKGTEAFF
>TRBV6-5|.|TRBJ1-1|.
TGTGCCAGCAGTTACTCACAGGGTGAAGCTTTCTTT
CASSYSQGEAFF